These 20 T cell receptor beta chains were sequenced from one sample in a study of OX40 agonist ivuxolimab in advanced cancers. Method: immunoSEQ multiplex PCR; TCRdb's copy keeps in-frame clones and lacks some. Of around 62,000 clones listed, around 80% are singletons. Sequencing was performed on CD4+ or CD8+ T cells sorted from blood, taken in a trial of the OX40 agonist ivuxolimab. The receptors stem from an adult with an advanced solid tumor such as melanoma, head and neck, liver or kidney cancer.

This sequence joins TRBV12-5 and TRBJ2-3, with D possibly matching TRBD1 (6 bases). Trimming pared 4 bases from V and 3 bases from J, leaving 11 bases between. The CDR3 spans 14 residues. The V gene's germline CDR1 is LGHNT and CDR2 FRNRAP. CDR3 coding DNA: TGTGCTAGTGGTTCTCGACAGGAAACAGATACGCAGTATTTT. It codes for CASGSRQETDTQYF. Supplemented by reference TRBV12-5 and TRBJ2-3, the full variable domain reads DARVTQTPRHKVTEMGQEVTMRCQPILGHNTVFWYRQTMMQGLELLAYFRNRAPLDDSGMPKDRFSAEMPDATLATLKIQPSEPRDSAVYFCASGSRQETDTQYFGPGTRLTVL.

V is TRBV6-5 and J is TRBJ2-7, with unresolved D. V was clipped by 0 bases and J by 7 bases, with 10 bases between them. This CDR3 has 13 amino acids. Per the germline V gene, CDR1 is MNHEY and CDR2 is SVGAGI. The CDR3 DNA sequence: TGTGCCAGCAGTTACTCCATAATGGGGGAGCAGTACTTC. This codes for CASSYSIMGEQYF.

This chain uses TRBV7-8 with TRBJ2-7, with 11 bases identical to TRBD2. The ends lost 5 bases at V and 0 bases at J; junction bases unmatched: 9. This CDR3 is 17 amino acids long. The germline V gene encodes CDR1 SGHVS and CDR2 FQNEAQ. This chain's CDR3 is CASSRTSGGLNSYEQYF. CDR3 DNA sequence: TGTGCCAGCAGCCGAACTAGCGGGGGTCTTAACTCCTACGAGCAGTACTTC.

The J gene is TRBJ2-7, the V gene TRBV18, with TRBD1 matching 7 bases. This CDR3 contains 14 residues. Germline values: CDR1 KGHSH, CDR2 LQKENI. Trimming cost V 3 bases and J 5 bases; bases outside gene matches: 7. Here the CDR3 reads CASSPRQGNNEQYF. The CDR3 region has the DNA TGTGCCAGCTCACCTAGACAGGGTAACAACGAGCAGTACTTC.

This clone has only one observation. The rearrangement links TRBV5-6 to TRBJ2-5; D tentatively reads TRBD1 or TRBD2 (5 bases each). V lost 4 bases to trimming and J lost 1 base, with 14 bases between them. Germline V gene lookup returns CDR1 SGHDT and CDR2 YYEEEE. The CDR3 consists of 15 residues. This CDR3 is CASSGPGPTQETQYF. CDR3 coding DNA: TGTGCCAGCAGCGGTCCGGGACCAACCCAAGAGACCCAGTACTTC.

The CDR3 DNA sequence: TGTGCCAGCAGCCCGAGACTAGTTTCTGGGGCCAACGTCCTGACTTTC. Protein sequence: CASSPRLVSGANVLTF. The chain is built from TRBV7-6 and TRBJ2-6; D possibly corresponds to TRBD2 (6 bases). V lost 5 bases and J lost 1, with 12 bases in between. Germline V lookup: CDR1 SGHVS, CDR2 FNYEAQ. This CDR3 comprises 16 residues.

V gene TRBV19 combines with J gene TRBJ2-7, with 8 bases aligning to TRBD1. The CDR3 sequence is 14 residues long. With V trimmed by 3 bases and J by 5 bases, 6 bases remained unmatched. CDR1 is LNHDA and CDR2 is SQIVND in the germline V gene (reference sequence). The CDR3 nucleotides read TGTGCCAGTAGTATGGACAGGGCGGGTAACGAGCAGTACTTC. As protein: CASSMDRAGNEQYF.

V and J are TRBV19 and TRBJ2-2, with D unclear. CDR1 LNHDA and CDR2 SQIVND come from the germline V gene (reference sequence). With 5 bases removed from V and 3 bases from J, the gap between germline ends came to 13 bases. This CDR3 region has 15 residues. The CDR3 DNA is TGTGCCAGTAGTGGGGTAAATTCTTACACCGGGGAGCTGTTTTTT. Its protein is CASSGVNSYTGELFF. The complete variable domain, with remaining parts taken from reference TRBV19 and TRBJ2-2, reads DGGITQSPKYLFRKEGQNVTLSCEQNLNHDAMYWYRQDPGQGLRLIYYSQIVNDFQKGDIAEGYSVSREKKESFPLTVTSAQKNPTAFYLCASSGVNSYTGELFFGEGSRLTVL.

The chain carries TRBV6-1 and TRBJ1-5, with 8 bases identical to TRBD1. V dropped 4 bases and J dropped 3; count of bases not matched to a gene: 8. The germline V gene has CDR1 MNHNS and CDR2 SASEGT. The CDR3 contains 16 residues. The CDR3 sequence is CASSGLRQGHNQPQHF. In DNA, the CDR3 is TGTGCCAGCAGTGGTTTGCGACAGGGGCACAATCAGCCCCAGCATTTT.

The rearrangement uses TRBV2 and TRBJ1-4; possibly TRBD1 for D (5 bases). CDR3 length: 14 amino acids. Germline V gives CDR1 SNHLY, CDR2 FYNNEI. The V end was cut by 6 bases, the J end by 7 bases, with 15 bases between. The CDR3, as DNA: TGTGCCAGCAGCCCCTTGACCGGGACTGAAAAACTGTTTTTT. This translates into CASSPLTGTEKLFF.

The CDR3 DNA follows: TGTGCCAGCAGTTTTGAGGGACAGTCCTATGGCTACACCTTC. Amino acids: CASSFEGQSYGYTF. V is TRBV28 and J is TRBJ1-2; 7 nucleotides agree with TRBD1. Per the germline V gene, CDR1 is MDHEN and CDR2 is SYDVKM. This CDR3 has 14 amino acids. With 3 bases clipped from V and 4 bases from J, the junction kept 5 bases outside the gene matches.

The rearrangement links TRBV25-1 to TRBJ1-1, with D perhaps matching TRBD1 (5 bases). Trimming removed 8 bases at V and 0 bases at J, with 16 bases between. The V gene's germline CDR1 is MGHDK and CDR2 SYGVNS. The CDR3 spans 15 residues. The CDR3 loop reads CASAQTGTVNTEAFF. In DNA, the CDR3 is TGTGCCAGCGCACAAACCGGGACGGTGAACACTGAAGCTTTCTTT.

The chain carries TRBV19 and TRBJ2-7; 8 positions agree with TRBD1. The CDR3 is made up of 12 amino acids. Germline trimming cut 9 bases from V and 4 bases from J; bases unmatched to any gene: 5. CDR1 is LNHDA, CDR2 SQIVND, per germline (reference sequence). The CDR3: CASSDRGYEQYF. The CDR3 region has the DNA TGTGCCAGCTCAGACAGGGGATACGAGCAGTACTTC.

A single count supports this clone. The chain is built from TRBV9 and TRBJ2-5; 10 positions match TRBD1. The germline gives CDR1 SGDLS, CDR2 YYNGEE. The CDR3 runs 15 residues. Trimming took 3 bases from V and 5 from J; bases not matched to a gene: 7. CDR3 nucleotides: TGTGCCAGCAGCGCCGGGACAGGGGCCGCTGAGACCCAGTACTTC. This encodes CASSAGTGAAETQYF.

This clone was counted a single time. V and J are TRBV9 and TRBJ2-1, with a weak D call TRBD2 (5 bases). V lost 4 bases, J lost 10 bases, and 18 bases lay in between. The CDR3 is 14 residues long. CDR1 and CDR2 (germline): SGDLS, YYNGEE. This chain's CDR3 is CASSPGPGIQEQFF. The CDR3 DNA sequence: TGTGCCAGCAGCCCCGGGCCCGGGATTCAAGAGCAGTTCTTC.

The chain joins TRBV11-2 to TRBJ2-7; 7 bases map to TRBD1. The V segment lost 5 bases and the J segment 1 base; nucleotides outside the gene matches: 11. CDR1 is SGHAT and CDR2 is FQNNGV in the germline V gene. The CDR3 extends over 16 amino acids. CDR3 in DNA: TGTGCCAGCAGCAAGGACAGGTACCCCTTATCCTACGAGCAGTACTTC. It yields the protein CASSKDRYPLSYEQYF.

The gene calls are TRBV28 and TRBJ2-3; 11 nucleotides line up with TRBD2. CDR1 and CDR2 from the germline V gene are MDHEN and SYDVKM. The ends lost 6 bases at V and 6 bases at J; junction bases unmatched: 11. The CDR3 is made up of 16 amino acids. CDR3 region: CASSRGYTSGGDTQYF. The CDR3 nucleotides are TGTGCCAGCAGCCGCGGTTATACTAGCGGGGGCGATACGCAGTATTTT.

The chain uses TRBV4-2 and TRBJ1-1; D remains unclear. From germline, CDR1 is LGHNA and CDR2 YNFKEQ. Trimming took 1 base from V and 3 from J, leaving 18 bases between them. CDR3 length: 17 residues. The CDR3, as DNA: TGTGCCAGCAGCCAAGGATCCGTAGGAGGATACGACACTGAAGCTTTCTTT. It yields the protein CASSQGSVGGYDTEAFF.

A single count supports this clone. The chain links TRBV2 to TRBJ2-1; TRBD2 matches at 11 bases. The V segment lost 6 bases and the J segment 2 bases; nucleotides outside the gene matches: 6. CDR1 and CDR2 from the germline V gene are SNHLY and FYNNEI. CDR3 size: 16 residues. The CDR3 sequence is CASRPSGGTPYNEQFF. Written as DNA, the CDR3 is TGTGCCAGCAGGCCTAGCGGGGGGACTCCCTACAATGAGCAGTTCTTC. Full variable domain (remainder filled in from reference TRBV2 and TRBJ2-1): EPEVTQTPSHQVTQMGQEVILRCVPISNHLYFYWYRQILGQKVEFLVSFYNNEISEKSEIFDDQFSVERPDGSNFTLKIRSTKLEDSAMYFCASRPSGGTPYNEQFFGPGTRLTVL.

This clone was observed once. This chain links TRBV19 with TRBJ1-1, with D uncertain. V lost 2 bases and J lost 1, with 8 bases in between. The V gene's germline CDR1 is LNHDA and CDR2 SQIVND (reference sequence). The CDR3 length is 14 residues. This CDR3 is CASSISVPNTEAFF. The CDR3 bases are TGTGCCAGTAGTATATCGGTACCGAACACTGAAGCTTTCTTT.